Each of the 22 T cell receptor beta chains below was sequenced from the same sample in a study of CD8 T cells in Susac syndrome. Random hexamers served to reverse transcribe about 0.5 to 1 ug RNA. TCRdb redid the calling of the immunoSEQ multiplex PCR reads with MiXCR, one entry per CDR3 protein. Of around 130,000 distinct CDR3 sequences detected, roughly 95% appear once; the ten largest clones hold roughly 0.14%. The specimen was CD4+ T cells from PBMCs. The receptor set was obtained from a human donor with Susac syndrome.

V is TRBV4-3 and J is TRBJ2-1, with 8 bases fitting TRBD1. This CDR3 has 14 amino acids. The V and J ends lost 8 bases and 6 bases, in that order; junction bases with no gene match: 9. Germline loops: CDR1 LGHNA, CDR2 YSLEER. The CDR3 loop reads CASARQGLGNEQFF. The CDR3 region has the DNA TGCGCCAGCGCTCGACAGGGGCTCGGCAATGAGCAGTTCTTC.

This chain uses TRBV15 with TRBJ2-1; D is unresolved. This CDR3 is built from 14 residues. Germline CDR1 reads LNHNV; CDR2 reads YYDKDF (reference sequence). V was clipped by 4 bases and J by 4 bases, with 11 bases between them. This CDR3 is CATSILQIYNEQFF. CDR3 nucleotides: TGTGCCACCAGCATATTACAGATATACAATGAGCAGTTCTTC. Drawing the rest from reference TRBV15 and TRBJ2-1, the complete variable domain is DAMVIQNPRYQVTQFGKPVTLSCSQTLNHNVMYWYQQKSSQAPKLLFHYYDKDFNNEADTPDNFQSRRPNTSFCFLDIRSPGLGDTAMYLCATSILQIYNEQFFGPGTRLTVL.

The CDR3 sequence: CSVGGQGIHEQFF. The DNA of the CDR3 is TGCAGCGTTGGTGGACAGGGAATCCATGAGCAGTTCTTC. The genes are TRBV29-1 and TRBJ2-1; 8 positions agree with TRBD1. Trimming took 4 bases from V and 8 from J; bases not matched to a gene: 7. Per germline, CDR1 SQVTM and CDR2 ANQGSEA. The CDR3 extends over 13 amino acids.

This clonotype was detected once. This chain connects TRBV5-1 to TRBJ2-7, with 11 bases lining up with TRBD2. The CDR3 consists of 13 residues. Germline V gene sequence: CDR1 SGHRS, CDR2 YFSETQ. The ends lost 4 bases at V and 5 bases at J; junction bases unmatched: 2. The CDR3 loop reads CASSPGLADEQYF. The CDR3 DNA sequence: TGCGCCAGCAGCCCGGGACTAGCGGACGAGCAGTACTTC.

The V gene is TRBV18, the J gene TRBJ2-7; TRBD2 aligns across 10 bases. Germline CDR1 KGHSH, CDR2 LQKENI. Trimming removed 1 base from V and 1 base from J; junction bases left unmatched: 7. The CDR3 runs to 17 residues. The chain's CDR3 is CASSPQSGTSVSYEQYF. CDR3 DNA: TGTGCCAGCTCACCACAATCCGGGACTAGCGTTTCCTACGAGCAGTACTTC.

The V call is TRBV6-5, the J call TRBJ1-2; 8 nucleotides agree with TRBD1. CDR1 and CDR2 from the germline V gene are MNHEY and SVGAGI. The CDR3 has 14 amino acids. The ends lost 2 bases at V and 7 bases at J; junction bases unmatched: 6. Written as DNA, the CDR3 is TGTGCCAGCAGTTACCGAGGACAGGGATCTGGCTACACCTTC. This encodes CASSYRGQGSGYTF.

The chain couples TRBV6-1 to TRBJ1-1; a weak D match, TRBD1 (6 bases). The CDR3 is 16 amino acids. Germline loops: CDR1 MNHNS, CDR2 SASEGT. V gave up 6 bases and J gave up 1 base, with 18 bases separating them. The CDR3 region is CASRPTSRGENTEAFF. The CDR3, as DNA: TGTGCCAGCAGACCTACCTCCAGGGGAGAGAACACTGAAGCTTTCTTT.

Here the CDR3 DNA reads TGTGCCACCAGCAGAGATCGATTGGGACTAGCGGCCTACAATGAGCAGTTCTTC. Translating gives CATSRDRLGLAAYNEQFF. The rearrangement joins TRBV15 to TRBJ2-1, with 11 bases matching TRBD2. The CDR3 is 18 amino acids. With 0 bases clipped from V and 2 bases from J, the junction kept 6 bases outside the gene matches. The V gene's germline CDR1 is LNHNV and CDR2 YYDKDF (reference sequence).

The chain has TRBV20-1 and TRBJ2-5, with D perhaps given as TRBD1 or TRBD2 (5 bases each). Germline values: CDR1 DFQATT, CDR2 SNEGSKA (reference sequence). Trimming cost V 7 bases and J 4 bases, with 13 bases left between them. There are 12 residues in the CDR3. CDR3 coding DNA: TGCAGTGTCCGGGGCGCGGGAGAGACCCAGTACTTC. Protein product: CSVRGAGETQYF.

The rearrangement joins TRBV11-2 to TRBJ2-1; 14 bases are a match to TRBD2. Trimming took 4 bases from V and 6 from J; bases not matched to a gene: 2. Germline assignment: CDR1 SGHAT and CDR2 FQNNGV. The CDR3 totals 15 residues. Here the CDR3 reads CASSSTSGRANEQFF. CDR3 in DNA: TGTGCCAGCAGCTCGACTAGCGGGAGGGCCAATGAGCAGTTCTTC.

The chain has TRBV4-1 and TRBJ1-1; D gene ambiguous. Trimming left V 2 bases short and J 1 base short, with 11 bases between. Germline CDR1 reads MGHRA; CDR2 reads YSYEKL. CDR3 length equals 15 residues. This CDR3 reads CASSQYPGQNTEAFF. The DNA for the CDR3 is TGCGCCAGCAGCCAATACCCGGGCCAGAACACTGAAGCTTTCTTT.

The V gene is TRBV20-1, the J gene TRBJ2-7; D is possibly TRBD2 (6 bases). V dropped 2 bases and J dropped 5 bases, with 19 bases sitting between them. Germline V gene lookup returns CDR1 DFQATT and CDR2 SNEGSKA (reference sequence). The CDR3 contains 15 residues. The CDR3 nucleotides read TGCAGTGCTAGACCGCCGGGACCAGCGGGCCACGAGCAGTACTTC. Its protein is CSARPPGPAGHEQYF.

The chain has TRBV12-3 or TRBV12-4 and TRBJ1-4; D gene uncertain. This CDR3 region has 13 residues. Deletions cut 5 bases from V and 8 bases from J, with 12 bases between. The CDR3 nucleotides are TGTGCCAGCAGTCCTCCCCTTCGCGAAAAACTGTTTTTT. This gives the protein CASSPPLREKLFF.

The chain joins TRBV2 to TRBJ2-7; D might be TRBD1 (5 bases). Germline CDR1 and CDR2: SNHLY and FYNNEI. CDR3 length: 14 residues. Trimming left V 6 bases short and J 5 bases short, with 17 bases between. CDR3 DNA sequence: TGTGCCAGCAGGGAGACAGTTAAGGACCACGAGCAGTACTTC. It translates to CASRETVKDHEQYF.

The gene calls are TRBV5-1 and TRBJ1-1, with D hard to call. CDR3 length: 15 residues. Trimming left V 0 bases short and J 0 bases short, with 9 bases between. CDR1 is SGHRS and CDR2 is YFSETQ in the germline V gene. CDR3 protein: CASSLGQNLNTEAFF. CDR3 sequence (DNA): TGCGCCAGCAGCTTGGGCCAGAATTTGAACACTGAAGCTTTCTTT.

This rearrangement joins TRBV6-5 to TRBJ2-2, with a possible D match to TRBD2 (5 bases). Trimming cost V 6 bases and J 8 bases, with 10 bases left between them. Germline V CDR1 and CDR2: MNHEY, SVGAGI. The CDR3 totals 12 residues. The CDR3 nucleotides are TGTGCCAGCAGGGTGGAGGAAGGGGAGCTGTTTTTT. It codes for CASRVEEGELFF.

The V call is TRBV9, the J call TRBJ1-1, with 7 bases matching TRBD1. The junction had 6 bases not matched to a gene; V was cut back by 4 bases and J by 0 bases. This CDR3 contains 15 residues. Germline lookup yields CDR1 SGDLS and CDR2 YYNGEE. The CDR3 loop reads CASSPATGVNTEAFF. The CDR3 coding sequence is TGTGCCAGCAGCCCTGCAACAGGGGTGAACACTGAAGCTTTCTTT.

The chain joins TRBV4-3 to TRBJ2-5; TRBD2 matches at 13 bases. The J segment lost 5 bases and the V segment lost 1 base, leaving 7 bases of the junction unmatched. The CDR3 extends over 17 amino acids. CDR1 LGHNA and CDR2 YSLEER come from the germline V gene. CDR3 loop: CASSQGPGLAGKETQYF. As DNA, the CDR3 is TGCGCCAGCAGCCAAGGTCCGGGACTAGCGGGAAAGGAGACCCAGTACTTC.

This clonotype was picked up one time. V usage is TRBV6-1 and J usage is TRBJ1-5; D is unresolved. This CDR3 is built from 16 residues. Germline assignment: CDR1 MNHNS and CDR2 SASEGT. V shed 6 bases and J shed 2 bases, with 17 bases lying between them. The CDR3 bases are TGTGCCAGCAGACCTAGGACGGCCGACGGCAATCAGCCCCAGCATTTT. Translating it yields CASRPRTADGNQPQHF.

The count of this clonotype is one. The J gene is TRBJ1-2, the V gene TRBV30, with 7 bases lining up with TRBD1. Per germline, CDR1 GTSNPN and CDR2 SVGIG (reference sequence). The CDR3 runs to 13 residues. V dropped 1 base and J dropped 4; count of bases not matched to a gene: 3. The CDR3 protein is CAWSEGTVYGYTF. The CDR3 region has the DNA TGTGCCTGGAGTGAAGGGACAGTCTATGGCTACACCTTC.

CDR3 sequence reads: CASSLSTGAHYGYTF. The CDR3 nucleotides are TGCGCCAGCAGCTTATCGACAGGGGCTCACTATGGCTACACCTTC. V usage is TRBV5-1 and J usage is TRBJ1-2; 8 bases align to TRBD1. This CDR3 spans 15 amino acids. J was trimmed by 3 bases and V by 2 bases; bases with no gene match: 6. From germline, CDR1 is SGHRS and CDR2 YFSETQ.

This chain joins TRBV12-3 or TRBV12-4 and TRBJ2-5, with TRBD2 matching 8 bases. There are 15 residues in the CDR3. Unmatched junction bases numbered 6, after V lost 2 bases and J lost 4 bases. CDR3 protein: CASSLSGSRGETQYF. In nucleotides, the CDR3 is TGTGCCAGCAGTTTAAGCGGGAGTCGAGGAGAGACCCAGTACTTC.